The 24 T cell receptor beta chains presented below share a single source sample, sequenced in a study of shared clonotypes between healthy human individuals (dated by TCRdb to between 2020 and 2021). Library creation used the immunoSEQ multiplex PCR assay. TCRdb provides this immuneACCESS table in a form limited to in-frame rearrangements. Some clones are lacking; in checked studies, under half of them reflect an unresolved V gene, and why the rest are absent is not known. The sample includes roughly 1,000,000 clones, with roughly 74% observed a single time. The ten largest account for 0.61% of the sample. The sample consisted of memory CD4+ T cells from PBMCs. The cell subset or site label of this sample denotes: CD45RA-negative fraction. These receptors all come from a man between 18 and 35 years old in good health. Some clones in this sample may be carry-over from other donors' samples.

The chain recombines TRBV5-6 with TRBJ1-2, with unresolved D. Trimming left V 4 bases short and J 8 bases short, with 21 bases between. Germline CDR1 and CDR2: SGHDT and YYEEEE. The CDR3 runs 15 residues. The CDR3 protein is CASSLGPTGVEGYTF. The CDR3 bases are TGTGCCAGCAGCCTTGGCCCGACCGGAGTGGAGGGCTACACCTTC.

The chain uses TRBV7-8 and TRBJ2-3; 11 bases map to TRBD2. The V segment lost 5 bases and the J segment 3 bases; nucleotides outside the gene matches: 7. Germline V gene data show CDR1 as SGHVS and CDR2 as FQNEAQ. The CDR3 sequence is 16 residues long. The CDR3 spells CASSPRLAGITDTQYF. Written as DNA, the CDR3 is TGTGCCAGCAGCCCCAGACTAGCGGGAATAACAGATACGCAGTATTTT.

The chain combines TRBV28 with TRBJ2-1; D possibly corresponds to TRBD2 (5 bases). Trimming shortened V by 2 bases and J by 7 bases, and 15 bases separated the two germline ends. Germline V gene data show CDR1 as MDHEN and CDR2 as SYDVKM. This CDR3 spans 15 amino acids. The CDR3 nucleotides are TGTGCCAGCAGTTTAGAGACTACCCGCTCGAATGAGCAGTTCTTC. Translating gives CASSLETTRSNEQFF.

The rearrangement uses TRBV7-2 and TRBJ1-1, with 8 bases that match TRBD1. V was clipped by 5 bases and J by 2 bases; unmatched bases: 7. The CDR3 is made up of 15 amino acids. CDR1 is SGHTA, CDR2 FQGNSA, per germline. Written as DNA, the CDR3 is TGTGCCAGCAGCCCCCAGACAGGGGTTAACACTGAAGCTTTCTTT. This encodes CASSPQTGVNTEAFF.

V is TRBV29-1 and J is TRBJ1-1, with 7 bases lining up with TRBD1. Trimming cost V 6 bases and J 6 bases; bases outside gene matches: 10. This CDR3 spans 13 amino acids. Germline CDR1 SQVTM, CDR2 ANQGSEA. The CDR3 sequence is CSVTGQYLAEAFF. Here the CDR3 DNA reads TGCAGCGTCACGGGACAGTATTTGGCTGAAGCTTTCTTT.

The rearrangement joins TRBV27 to TRBJ1-1; no clear D. Germline CDR1 is MNHEY and CDR2 is SMNVEV (reference sequence). V lost 6 bases, J lost 5 bases, and 13 bases lay in between. The CDR3 has 13 amino acids. The CDR3 loop reads CASSRAGITEAFF. The CDR3 DNA reads as TGTGCCAGCAGCCGAGCGGGGATTACTGAAGCTTTCTTT.

The chain uses TRBV28 and TRBJ2-1, with D perhaps given as TRBD1 or TRBD2 (5 bases each). Trimming took 9 bases from V and 8 from J, leaving 14 bases between them. This CDR3 comprises 12 residues. CDR1 and CDR2 (germline): MDHEN, SYDVKM. The CDR3 sequence is CARMDWDDEQFF. CDR3 DNA: TGTGCCAGAATGGACTGGGACGATGAGCAGTTCTTC.

In its sample, this clone was seen a few times. The junction departs from the called germline gene at one end, perhaps through a read error. This chain uses TRBV11-2 with TRBJ2-7; D not certain. Germline-derived CDR1 and CDR2 are SGHAT and FQNNGV. CDR3 length: 14 residues. CDR3 amino acids: CASSLPGSSFEQYF. The DNA of the CDR3 is TGTGCCAGCAGCTTACCGGGTTCTTCCTTCGAGCAGTACTTC.

The gene calls are TRBV14 and TRBJ2-5, with 10 positions matching TRBD2. Trimming removed 5 bases from V and 4 bases from J; junction bases left unmatched: 7. This CDR3 is 15 amino acids long. Germline values: CDR1 SGHDN, CDR2 FVKESK. In nucleotides, the CDR3 is TGTGCCAGCAGCGCCTCACTAGCGGGAATAGAGACCCAGTACTTC. It specifies CASSASLAGIETQYF.

As to this clone: Other nucleotide sequences from this sample produce the same CDR3. V gene TRBV28 combines with J gene TRBJ1-2; D is undetermined. Germline V lookup: CDR1 MDHEN, CDR2 SYDVKM. The V end lost 2 bases, the J end lost 6 bases, and 10 bases lay between the germline ends. CDR3 length: 13 amino acids. Here the CDR3 DNA reads TGTGCCAGCAGTTTACCGAGGCTCGATGGCTACACCTTC. Residues: CASSLPRLDGYTF.

The chain is built from TRBV27 and TRBJ1-2; D gene ambiguous. The V gene lost 5 bases and the J gene lost 8 bases, with 24 bases spanning the gap. CDR1 is MNHEY and CDR2 is SMNVEV in the germline V gene (reference sequence). This CDR3 is 16 amino acids long. CDR3 region: CASSRYSPRPEGGYTF. Written as DNA, the CDR3 is TGTGCCAGCAGTCGCTACTCCCCCCGACCAGAGGGAGGCTACACCTTC.

This clone was detected a few times. The chain has TRBV29-1 and TRBJ1-4; D is possibly TRBD1 (6 bases). Per germline, CDR1 SQVTM and CDR2 ANQGSEA. The CDR3 runs 14 residues. The V gene lost 6 bases and the J gene lost 3 bases, with 14 bases spanning the gap. In DNA, the CDR3 is TGCAGCGTCCTACAGGGATTAGCTAATGAAAAACTGTTTTTT. It encodes CSVLQGLANEKLFF.

The chain couples TRBV30 to TRBJ1-1; TRBD1 matches at 7 bases. V trimming: 5 bases; J trimming: 9 bases; junction bases outside the gene matches: 6. Germline values: CDR1 GTSNPN, CDR2 SVGIG (reference sequence). The CDR3 length is 11 residues. CDR3 DNA sequence: TGTGCCTGGGCCGGGACAGCTCAAGCTTTCTTT. Translation: CAWAGTAQAFF.

This chain connects TRBV29-1 to TRBJ2-5; 10 bases agree with TRBD2. CDR1 is SQVTM, CDR2 ANQGSEA, per germline. The J segment lost 5 bases and the V segment lost 4 bases, leaving 16 bases of the junction unmatched. The CDR3 is 17 residues long. The CDR3: CSVVFPSGRVIGETQYF. CDR3 in DNA: TGCAGCGTTGTGTTTCCTAGCGGGAGAGTTATCGGCGAGACCCAGTACTTC.

The chain combines TRBV6-1 with TRBJ2-7, with D uncertain. The CDR3 runs 14 residues. The ends were cut back, 5 bases at V and 5 bases at J, with 16 bases in the middle. Germline CDR1 MNHNS, CDR2 SASEGT. CDR3 nucleotide sequence: TGTGCCAGCAGTCCCGGTAGTAGAAACCACGAGCAGTACTTC. Residues: CASSPGSRNHEQYF.

The CDR3 nucleotides are TGCGCCAGCAGCTTAGGGACATCCCGCTCTGGGGCCAACGTCCTGACTTTC. This codes for CASSLGTSRSGANVLTF. V gene TRBV5-1 combines with J gene TRBJ2-6; weak D call: TRBD1 (6 bases). The ends were cut back, 2 bases at V and 0 bases at J, with 12 bases in the middle. This CDR3 spans 17 amino acids. Germline V gives CDR1 SGHRS, CDR2 YFSETQ.

This clone was recorded a few times. This chain connects TRBV6-5 to TRBJ1-2, with D possibly matching TRBD1 (5 bases). The CDR3 is 12 amino acids. CDR1 is MNHEY, CDR2 SVGAGI, per germline. V was cut by 6 bases and J by 8 bases, with 13 bases left in between. The CDR3 loop reads CASRGRGRGYTF. CDR3 in DNA: TGTGCCAGCAGGGGGCGGGGACGCGGCTACACCTTC.

Regarding this clone: Other DNA sequences in the same sample also yield this CDR3. This chain uses TRBV5-1 with TRBJ2-7, with 9 bases fitting TRBD1. CDR3 length equals 14 residues. CDR1 and CDR2 from the germline V gene are SGHRS and YFSETQ. V gave up 0 bases and J gave up 4 bases; unmatched junction bases: 2. CDR3 sequence reads: CASSLGDRVYEQYF. In DNA, the CDR3 is TGCGCCAGCAGCTTGGGGGACAGGGTTTACGAGCAGTACTTC.

This clone was counted a few times. Other nucleotide sequences from this sample produce the same CDR3. This sequence joins TRBV28 and TRBJ1-2, with 8 bases that match TRBD1. CDR3 length equals 14 residues. V lost 6 bases, J lost 3 bases, and 6 bases stayed unmatched. Germline V gives CDR1 MDHEN, CDR2 SYDVKM. CDR3 in DNA: TGTGCCAGCAGCACTACAGGGGGGGACTATGGCTACACCTTC. Its protein is CASSTTGGDYGYTF.

The rearrangement joins TRBV7-2 to TRBJ2-7, with D unclear. The CDR3 loop spans 15 amino acids. Trimming took 5 bases from V and 0 from J, leaving 14 bases between them. Germline CDR1 is SGHTA and CDR2 is FQGNSA. The CDR3 bases are TGTGCCAGCAGCCCGAGAGTTTTGGGCTCCTACGAGCAGTACTTC. As protein: CASSPRVLGSYEQYF.

V is TRBV6-4 and J is TRBJ1-3; D perhaps matches TRBD1 (6 bases). CDR3 length: 17 residues. The ends were cut back, 2 bases at V and 0 bases at J, with 14 bases in the middle. The V gene's germline CDR1 is MRHNA and CDR2 SNTAGT. The CDR3: CASSDRQGFSSGNTIYF. CDR3 in DNA: TGTGCCAGCAGTGACCGGCAGGGGTTTAGCTCTGGAAACACCATATATTTT.

The chain carries TRBV19 and TRBJ2-5, with D uncertain. This CDR3 comprises 13 residues. Per the germline V gene, CDR1 is LNHDA and CDR2 is SQIVND (reference sequence). With 3 bases removed from V and 2 bases from J, the gap between germline ends came to 7 bases. Here the CDR3 DNA reads TGTGCCAGTAGTATGTCTCTACAAGAGACCCAGTACTTC. Translated: CASSMSLQETQYF.

The chain carries TRBV28 and TRBJ1-1; D may be TRBD1 (5 bases). The CDR3 is 14 residues long. CDR1 and CDR2 (germline): MDHEN, SYDVKM. V was pared by 3 bases and J by 10 bases, with 18 bases between. CDR3 nucleotide sequence: TGTGCCAGCAGTTTGGGGGGAGGGAGGACTCCAGCTTTCTTT. It codes for CASSLGGGRTPAFF.

This rearrangement joins TRBV5-1 to TRBJ1-1; possible D gene TRBD1, 6 bases. Germline CDR1 and CDR2: SGHRS and YFSETQ. The CDR3 spans 14 residues. The germline V and J ends were trimmed by 7 bases and 1 base, with 14 bases remaining between them. CDR3 nucleotide sequence: TGCGCCAGCGGAGGGGGTCGGGGGAACACTGAAGCTTTCTTT. Translated, it gives CASGGGRGNTEAFF.